This passage covers 28 T cell receptor beta chains from one sample sequenced in a study of response to subunit inactivated influenza vaccine. One entry per CDR3 protein, called by TCRdb with MiXCR from the RT-PCR reads. The sample records fewer than 800,000 distinct CDR3 sequences, around 16% being singletons. The sample in question was PBMCs from blood, obtained about 11 days after vaccination. The receptors come from a man aged 45-65 years who received an inactivated influenza vaccine.

This chain links TRBV29-1 with TRBJ2-1, with a weak D call TRBD2 (6 bases). From germline, CDR1 is SQVTM and CDR2 ANQGSEA. The CDR3 loop spans 13 amino acids. Trimming cost V 4 bases and J 4 bases, with 11 bases left between them. The CDR3: CSVGLGRYNEQFF. The CDR3 bases are TGCAGCGTTGGGCTGGGGAGGTACAATGAGCAGTTCTTC.

This clonotype was found a few times. The chain couples TRBV7-2 to TRBJ2-1, with D hard to call. Per the germline V gene, CDR1 is SGHTA and CDR2 is FQGNSA. The V end lost 0 bases, the J end lost 5 bases, and 11 bases lay between the germline ends. This CDR3 comprises 15 residues. Here the CDR3 reads CASSLADPRDNEQFF. The CDR3 nucleotides read TGTGCCAGCAGCTTAGCGGACCCAAGGGACAATGAGCAGTTCTTC.

Turning to this clonotype: This clone may be a read error of a much larger clone one base away. Since the CDR3 does not end with the conserved phenylalanine or tryptophan, this likely comes from a read error. The chain's CDR3 is CASSSETSGGTQYS. CDR3 bases: TGTGCCAGCAGCTCGGAAACTAGCGGGGGTACGCAGTATTCT. The V and J genes are TRBV7-2 and TRBJ2-3; TRBD2 agrees at 11 bases. CDR3 length: 14 amino acids. Looked up from germline, CDR1 is SGHTA and CDR2 is FQGNSA. Trimming cost V 4 bases and J 8 bases; bases outside gene matches: 5.

The V call is TRBV3-1, the J call TRBJ2-5; 11 bases map to TRBD2. Germline V gene sequence: CDR1 LGHDT, CDR2 YNNKEL (reference sequence). J gave up 10 bases and V 0 bases, and 10 bases lay outside the gene matches. The CDR3 is 16 amino acids. This CDR3 is CASSQDLVSGGASQYF. CDR3 bases: TGTGCCAGCAGCCAAGATTTAGTTAGCGGGGGGGCTAGCCAGTACTTC.

In its sample, this clonotype was seen many times. The chain has TRBV5-1 and TRBJ2-2; 11 nucleotides agree with TRBD1. CDR1 is SGHRS and CDR2 is YFSETQ in the germline V gene. The CDR3 loop spans 15 amino acids. The V gene end was trimmed by 4 bases and the J gene end by 10 bases; junction bases not matched to a gene: 9. CDR3 bases: TGCGCCAGCAGCGTGGGACAGGGGGTGTTGGAGGAGCTGTTTTTT. It codes for CASSVGQGVLEELFF.

V usage is TRBV29-1 and J usage is TRBJ2-2, with TRBD1 as a possible D gene (5 bases). Looked up from germline, CDR1 is SQVTM and CDR2 is ANQGSEA. Trimming removed 6 bases at V and 0 bases at J, with 8 bases between. The CDR3 consists of 13 residues. CDR3 in amino acids: CSVQQANTGELFF. The CDR3 nucleotides are TGCAGCGTCCAACAGGCGAACACCGGGGAGCTGTTTTTT.

This clonotype was recorded once. This chain uses TRBV5-1 with TRBJ2-7; tentatively, D is TRBD1 (6 bases). The CDR3 consists of 14 residues. V was trimmed by 0 bases and J by 6 bases, leaving 13 bases between them. CDR1 is SGHRS, CDR2 YFSETQ, per germline. This chain's CDR3 is CASSLDTGPGEQYF. In DNA, the CDR3 is TGCGCCAGCAGCTTGGATACAGGGCCAGGCGAGCAGTACTTC.

This clonotype has a handful of counts. The chain uses TRBV10-3 and TRBJ2-5, with D possibly TRBD1 on 6 matching bases. V was shortened by 2 bases and J by 0 bases, with 19 bases between the two germline ends. Germline CDR1 ENHRY, CDR2 SYGVKD. The CDR3 length is 18 residues. CDR3 in amino acids: CAISEPPPGHSYQETQYF. The CDR3 coding sequence is TGTGCCATCAGTGAGCCCCCGCCGGGACATAGTTACCAAGAGACCCAGTACTTC.

The chain combines TRBV6-2 or TRBV6-3 with TRBJ2-7; 8 bases align to TRBD2. Germline CDR1 and CDR2: MNHEY and SVGEGT. The trim removed 6 bases at V and 4 bases at J, leaving 11 bases unmatched. CDR3 size: 15 residues. In nucleotides, the CDR3 is TGTGCCAGCAGACAACCGAGCGGGGGCTTATACGAGCAGTACTTC. Translating gives CASRQPSGGLYEQYF.

This clonotype was counted a few times. The rearrangement joins TRBV7-2 to TRBJ1-1; a possible D gene is TRBD1 (6 bases). This CDR3 is built from 16 residues. The germline gives CDR1 SGHTA, CDR2 FQGNSA. The V gene lost 4 bases and the J gene lost 4 bases, with 19 bases spanning the gap. CDR3 coding DNA: TGTGCCAGCAGCTCAACCTGGGGGGGCGGGGGCACTGAAGCTTTCTTT. Its translation is CASSSTWGGGGTEAFF. Based on the CDR3 plus reference TRBV7-2 and TRBJ1-1, the full variable domain is GAGVSQSPSNKVTEKGKDVELRCDPISGHTALYWYRQSLGQGLEFLIYFQGNSAPDKSGLPSDRFSAERTGGSVSTLTIQRTQQEDSAVYLCASSSTWGGGGTEAFFGQGTRLTVV.

This clonotype was found a few times. The V gene is TRBV20-1, the J gene TRBJ2-2, with D possibly TRBD2 on 6 matching bases. Germline lookup yields CDR1 DFQATT and CDR2 SNEGSKA (reference sequence). Trimming stripped 4 bases from V and 2 bases from J, with 17 bases between. CDR3 length equals 16 residues. CDR3 in DNA: TGCAGTGCTAAAGAAGTGAGACTAGGAAACACCGGGGAGCTGTTTTTT. Its protein is CSAKEVRLGNTGELFF.

The chain recombines TRBV3-1 with TRBJ2-5, with 11 bases matching TRBD2. V lost 4 bases to trimming and J lost 3 bases; unmatched junction nucleotides: 4. The germline V gene encodes CDR1 LGHDT and CDR2 YNNKEL (reference sequence). CDR3 length equals 15 residues. The CDR3 DNA sequence: TGTGCCAGCAGCCTGCCGGGACTAGCGGAAGAGACCCAGTACTTC. Translated: CASSLPGLAEETQYF.

This rearrangement joins TRBV10-3 to TRBJ2-5; 8 bases map to TRBD1. After removal of 6 bases from V and 4 bases from J, the junction contained 4 bases not matched to a gene. This CDR3 spans 13 amino acids. CDR1 and CDR2 (germline): ENHRY, SYGVKD. The CDR3 DNA sequence: TGTGCCATCAGGGCCGGGACAGGAGAGACCCAGTACTTC. This encodes CAIRAGTGETQYF.

This clonotype appeared a few times. CDR3 protein: CASSQVSLAVNTGELFF. CDR3 DNA sequence: TGTGCCAGCAGCCAAGTCTCGCTAGCGGTGAACACCGGGGAGCTGTTTTTT. The V and J genes are TRBV14 and TRBJ2-2; 7 bases match TRBD2. CDR1 and CDR2 from the germline V gene are SGHDN and FVKESK. J lost 1 base, V lost 1 base, and 6 bases had no gene match. CDR3 size: 17 residues.

This clonotype was counted at least ten times. This chain uses TRBV5-1 with TRBJ1-1, with D unclear. V lost 5 bases and J 3 bases, leaving 11 bases between the germline ends. Per the germline V gene, CDR1 is SGHRS and CDR2 is YFSETQ. The CDR3 has 13 residues. The CDR3 is CASRSGSDTEAFF. The CDR3 DNA is TGCGCCAGCAGATCGGGCTCGGACACTGAAGCTTTCTTT.

This clonotype was seen a handful of times. The chain carries TRBV10-1 and TRBJ1-4, with D hard to call. Trimming removed 5 bases from V and 0 bases from J, with 4 bases in between. The CDR3 sequence is 13 residues long. Looked up from germline, CDR1 is WNHNN and CDR2 is SYGVQD (reference sequence). Here the CDR3 reads CASSRSTNEKLFF. DNA of the CDR3: TGCGCCAGCAGTCGGTCAACTAATGAAAAACTGTTTTTT.

Many counts were recorded for this clonotype. The CDR3 nucleotides are TGTGCCATCAGACAAGCCTCGGGGAGAGGCACAGATACGCAGTATTTT. This sequence encodes CAIRQASGRGTDTQYF. The V and J genes are TRBV10-3 and TRBJ2-3; TRBD2 might be the D (5 bases). Germline V CDR1 and CDR2: ENHRY, SYGVKD. Between the trimmed V and J ends, which lost 6 bases and 1 base, there was a span of 17 bases. CDR3 length: 16 residues.

In its sample, this clonotype was seen many times. The rearrangement links TRBV19 to TRBJ1-5; D is unclear. V lost 1 base, J lost 1 base, and 2 bases lay in between. CDR1 is LNHDA, CDR2 SQIVND, per germline (reference sequence). The CDR3 has 13 residues. The CDR3 sequence: CASSIASNQPQHF. DNA of the CDR3: TGTGCCAGTAGTATAGCCAGCAATCAGCCCCAGCATTTT.

This clonotype was found many times. This chain links TRBV7-2 with TRBJ2-1, with D uncertain. The CDR3 totals 14 residues. V lost 0 bases, J lost 7 bases, and 10 bases lay in between. Germline V lookup: CDR1 SGHTA, CDR2 FQGNSA. CDR3 loop: CASSLALHGNEQFF. The CDR3 DNA follows: TGTGCCAGCAGCTTAGCCCTCCATGGGAATGAGCAGTTCTTC.

Many counts were recorded for this clonotype. The gene calls are TRBV7-2 and TRBJ2-1; D is unresolved. Trimming took 1 base from V and 10 from J, leaving 5 bases between them. The CDR3 spans 11 residues. In germline, CDR1 is SGHTA, CDR2 FQGNSA. The CDR3 sequence: CASSLGVEQFF. CDR3 sequence (DNA): TGTGCCAGCAGCTTAGGCGTAGAGCAGTTCTTC.

This clonotype was seen only a few times. The chain combines TRBV27 with TRBJ2-1, with 16 bases matching TRBD2. The V segment lost 6 bases and the J segment 7 bases; nucleotides outside the gene matches: 15. From germline, CDR1 is MNHEY and CDR2 SMNVEV (reference sequence). CDR3 length: 19 residues. The CDR3 sequence: CASSHPGLAGGSGSNEQFF. CDR3 DNA: TGTGCCAGCAGCCATCCGGGACTAGCGGGGGGGAGCGGGTCGAATGAGCAGTTCTTC.

The rearrangement joins TRBV14 to TRBJ2-2; D is ambiguous. Germline V gene lookup returns CDR1 SGHDN and CDR2 FVKESK. V was trimmed by 0 bases and J by 6 bases, leaving 8 bases between them. This CDR3 contains 14 residues. In nucleotides, the CDR3 is TGTGCCAGCAGCCAAGAAATTTGGTCCGGGGAGCTGTTTTTT. Residues: CASSQEIWSGELFF.

Many counts were recorded for this clonotype. The chain is built from TRBV11-2 and TRBJ2-3, with D hard to call. Trimming stripped 0 bases from V and 5 bases from J, with 3 bases between. CDR3 length equals 12 residues. Germline assignment: CDR1 SGHAT and CDR2 FQNNGV. In DNA, the CDR3 is TGTGCCAGCAGCTTAGACAGAGATACGCAGTATTTT. Protein: CASSLDRDTQYF. The full variable domain, its missing parts supplied by reference TRBV11-2 and TRBJ2-3, is EAGVAQSPRYKIIEKRQSVAFWCNPISGHATLYWYQQILGQGPKLLIQFQNNGVVDDSQLPKDRFSAERLKGVDSTLKIQPAKLEDSAVYLCASSLDRDTQYFGPGTRLTVL.

The chain uses TRBV28 and TRBJ2-2, with no clear D. From germline, CDR1 is MDHEN and CDR2 SYDVKM. The CDR3 has 13 amino acids. Trimming cost V 8 bases and J 4 bases, with 11 bases left between them. CDR3 in amino acids: CASGVPATGELFF. The CDR3 bases are TGTGCCAGCGGGGTTCCAGCCACCGGGGAGCTGTTTTTT. Based on the CDR3 plus reference TRBV28 and TRBJ2-2, the full variable domain is DVKVTQSSRYLVKRTGEKVFLECVQDMDHENMFWYRQDPGLGLRLIYFSYDVKMKEKGDIPEGYSVSREKKERFSLILESASTNQTSMYLCASGVPATGELFFGEGSRLTVL.

The J gene is TRBJ1-1, the V gene TRBV7-3; 8 bases match TRBD1. The germline V gene has CDR1 SGHTA and CDR2 FQGTGA. The CDR3 is 17 amino acids. V trimming: 0 bases; J trimming: 1 base; junction bases outside the gene matches: 7. The CDR3 sequence: CASSLTPGQVTNTEAFF. The DNA of the CDR3 is TGTGCCAGCAGCTTAACCCCGGGACAGGTCACGAACACTGAAGCTTTCTTT.

The rearrangement joins TRBV12-2 to TRBJ2-2; TRBD2, the table's D call, was not compared with the DNA. TRBV12-2 is annotated as a pseudogene. The CDR3 is 19 amino acids. Here the CDR3 reads CASRPDRLAGGANTGELFF. The CDR3 nucleotides are TGTGCAAGTCGCCCGGACCGGCTAGCGGGAGGCGCGAACACCGGGGAGCTGTTTTTT.

This clonotype has just a few counts. The chain carries TRBV11-1 and TRBJ1-1; 10 positions match TRBD1. Germline V CDR1 and CDR2: SGHAT, FQDESV (reference sequence). V lost 3 bases and J lost 5; bases outside the gene matches: 3. The length of the CDR3 is 14 residues. In DNA, the CDR3 is TGTGCCAGCAGCTTTGCGGACAGGGGGACTGAAGCTTTCTTT. It yields the protein CASSFADRGTEAFF.

This clonotype has a handful of counts. The chain links TRBV10-2 to TRBJ1-1; no definite D call. CDR3 size: 11 residues. V lost 2 bases and J lost 7, with 5 bases in between. CDR1 and CDR2 from the germline V gene are WSHSY and SAAADI. The CDR3 nucleotides are TGCGCCAGCAGTGAGGACTTTGAAGCTTTCTTT. Amino acids: CASSEDFEAFF.